Listed below are T cell receptor beta chains from one sample, sequenced in a study of blood T cell repertoires in COVID-19. Sequencing used immunoSEQ multiplex PCR; TCRdb keeps in-frame clones, though not all of them. The data hold hundreds of thousands of clones, with 87% observed a single time. What was sequenced was PBMCs or T cells enriched from blood (not recorded which). These receptors were collected from a woman between 40 and 50 years old who had recovered from COVID-19. CDR3s include the opening cysteine and the closing phenylalanine or tryptophan. A D gene is named only where the DNA matches it firmly. Some rows mark clone size as missing; the rest say once, few, many or name a class of expanded clone.

>16|NA|TRBJ2-3|TRBV4-2|NA
CASSQDGQGFTDTQYF
TGTGCCAGCAGCCAAGACGGCCAGGGTTTCACAGATACGCAGTATTTT
>16|NA|TRBJ1-2|TRBV2|NA
CASTTGIAIFNYGYTF
TGTGCCAGCACTACGGGTATCGCTATTTTTAACTATGGCTACACCTTC
>18|TRBD2|TRBJ2-5|TRBV4-2|NA
CASSQEAGGPSRLETQYF
TGTGCCAGCAGCCAAGAGGCGGGAGGGCCTAGTAGGTTGGAGACCCAGTACTTC
>15|TRBD1|TRBJ1-6|TRBV6-1|NA
CASSEQDRLTSPLHF
TGTGCCAGCAGTGAGCAGGACAGGTTGACTTCACCCCTCCACTTT
>15|NA|TRBJ2-6|TRBV5-1|NA
CASSPGDSGANVLTF
TGCGCCAGCAGCCCAGGGGACTCTGGGGCCAACGTCCTGACTTTC
>13|NA|TRBJ1-1|TRBV7-9|NA
CASSLRSNTEAFF
TGTGCCAGCAGCCTAAGATCGAACACTGAAGCTTTCTTT
>13|NA|TRBJ2-7|TRBV4-3|NA
CASSQSLSYEQYF
TGCGCCAGCAGCCAGTCTCTCTCCTACGAGCAGTACTTC
>22|NA|TRBJ2-3|TRBV12-5|NA
CASGRERTGTDDRLVTGDTQYF
TGTGCTAGTGGCCGTGAGAGGACCGGGACCGACGATAGACTAGTTACCGGAGATACGCAGTATTTT
>14|NA|TRBJ1-1|TRBV7-8|NA
CASSLAWGDTEAFF
TGTGCCAGCAGCTTAGCTTGGGGCGACACTGAAGCTTTCTTT
>12|NA|TRBJ2-3|TRBV18|NA
CASSPLRDTQYF
TGTGCCAGCTCACCGCTTCGGGATACGCAGTATTTT
>14|NA|TRBJ1-2|TRBV9|NA
CASSVDGGPYGYTF
TGTGCCAGCAGCGTAGACGGGGGGCCTTATGGCTACACCTTC
>15|TRBD2|TRBJ2-7|TRBV30|NA
CAWSIRLAGYYEQYF
TGTGCCTGGAGTATTAGACTAGCCGGTTACTACGAGCAGTACTTC
>14|NA|TRBJ2-4|TRBV5-4|NA
CASSPDTSKNIQYF
TGTGCCAGCAGCCCGGACACTTCCAAAAACATTCAGTACTTC
>15|NA|TRBJ1-3|TRBV7-9|NA
CASSLSPSSGNTIYF
TGTGCCAGCAGCTTATCACCGAGCTCTGGAAACACCATATATTTT
>14|NA|TRBJ2-7|TRBV6-5|NA
CASRSGHRGAEQYF
TGTGCCAGCAGATCGGGACACCGGGGCGCGGAGCAGTACTTC
>15|TRBD1|TRBJ1-5|TRBV3-1/TRBV3-2|NA
CASSQQGARGQPQHF
TGTGCCAGCAGCCAACAGGGGGCGCGGGGTCAGCCCCAGCATTTT
>14|TRBD2|TRBJ2-7|TRBV7-9|NA
CASMGGRDYPKQYF
TGTGCCAGCATGGGAGGGCGAGACTACCCGAAGCAGTACTTC
>16|NA|TRBJ2-1|TRBV15|NA
CATSRDVSGYYNEQFF
TGTGCCACCAGCAGAGATGTTTCGGGATATTACAATGAGCAGTTCTTC
>15|NA|TRBJ2-7|TRBV19|NA
CASSDGSGSPYEQYF
TGTGCCAGTAGTGACGGGTCGGGATCCCCCTACGAGCAGTACTTC
>14|NA|TRBJ2-3|TRBV7-2|once
CASSLAGSTDTQYF
TGTGCCAGCAGCTTAGCCGGGAGCACAGATACGCAGTATTTT
>12|NA|TRBJ2-2|TRBV5-8|NA
CASSIWSGELFF
TGTGCCAGCAGCATTTGGAGCGGGGAGCTGTTTTTT
>15|TRBD1|TRBJ1-2|TRBV28|NA
CASSQVGTGGRGYTF
TGTGCCAGCAGCCAAGTCGGGACAGGGGGCCGAGGCTACACCTTC
>14|TRBD1|TRBJ1-2|TRBV28|NA
CASSLGQVVGGYTF
TGTGCCAGCAGTTTAGGACAGGTGGTTGGTGGCTACACCTTC
>16|NA|TRBJ1-3|TRBV3-1/TRBV3-2|NA
CASSHVGGHSGNTIYF
TGTGCCAGCAGCCACGTCGGAGGTCACTCTGGAAACACCATATATTTT
>14|TRBD1|TRBJ1-4|TRBV28|NA
CASSFAGGDEKLFF
TGTGCCAGCAGTTTTGCAGGGGGCGATGAAAAACTGTTTTTT
>14|TRBD1|TRBJ1-5|TRBV5-1|NA
CASSPGQGDQPQHF
TGCGCCAGCAGCCCAGGACAGGGCGATCAGCCCCAGCATTTT
>14|NA|TRBJ1-4|TRBV4-2|NA
CASSQDHREEKLFF
TGTGCCAGCAGCCAAGATCACCGCGAGGAAAAACTGTTTTTT
>15|TRBD2|TRBJ2-7|TRBV7-9|once
CASSSSLAATYEQYF
TGTGCCAGCAGCTCAAGCCTAGCGGCCACCTACGAGCAGTACTTC
>18|TRBD2|TRBJ2-3|TRBV11-3|NA
CASSPGGAGVWRTDTQYF
TGTGCCAGCAGCCCCGGTGGAGCGGGAGTATGGAGGACAGATACGCAGTATTTT
>13|NA|TRBJ2-7|TRBV6-5|NA
CASSYLSTYEQYF
TGTGCCAGCAGTTACTTGTCTACCTACGAGCAGTACTTC
>18|NA|TRBJ1-6|TRBV4-3|NA
CASSQDWGHSSYNSPLHF
TGCGCCAGCAGCCAAGATTGGGGCCATAGCTCCTATAATTCACCCCTCCACTTT
>11|TRBD2|TRBJ2-1|TRBV7-2|NA
CASSSGLAYFF
TGTGCCAGCAGCTCGGGACTAGCTTATTTCTTC
>17|TRBD2|TRBJ2-1|TRBV7-2|NA
CASRSLTSGIYDNEQFF
TGTGCCAGCAGGTCCCTAACTAGCGGGATTTACGACAATGAGCAGTTCTTC
>15|NA|TRBJ1-2|TRBV6-5|NA
CASRRRPSASYGYTF
TGTGCCAGCCGACGGAGGCCCTCCGCGTCCTACGGCTACACCTTC
>13|NA|TRBJ2-1|TRBV9|NA
CASSVSFDNEQFF
TGTGCCAGCAGCGTGTCTTTTGACAATGAGCAGTTCTTC
>15|TRBD1|TRBJ1-1|TRBV18|NA
CASSLTGTANTEAFF
TGTGCCAGCTCACTGACCGGGACAGCAAACACTGAAGCTTTCTTT
>13|NA|TRBJ2-2|TRBV7-8|NA
CASSDSLAGELFF
TGTGCCAGCAGCGACAGTCTGGCCGGGGAGCTGTTTTTT
>15|NA|TRBJ2-7|TRBV5-1|NA
CASSSQPGNSYEQYF
TGCGCCAGCAGCTCCCAACCGGGAAACTCCTACGAGCAGTACTTC